Here is one T cell receptor beta chain with its context. The time point denotes: blood from clinic visit 5 months post-surgery; TSC patient then seizure free. The data are from a study of brain T cells in children with intractable seizures. Trimming at V came to 7 bases and at J to 8 bases, leaving 12 bases not matched to a gene. Germline values: CDR1 MDHEN, CDR2 SYDVKM. CDR3 size: 15 residues. TCRdb keeps only in-frame clones here, not all; method: immunoSEQ multiplex PCR. This table has a few hundred thousand clones, approximately 93% appearing once. The chain combines TRBV28 with TRBJ2-1; 9 nucleotides match TRBD2. The TCR sequence derives from a boy under three years old with tuberous sclerosis and intractable seizures. Material: peripheral blood, obtained roughly 5 months after surgery. CDR3 sequence (DNA): TGTGCCAGCACAATGCCTTATAGCGGGAGAGATGAGCAGTTCTTC. This translates into CASTMPYSGRDEQFF. The complete variable domain, with remaining parts taken from reference TRBV28 and TRBJ2-1, reads DVKVTQSSRYLVKRTGEKVFLECVQDMDHENMFWYRQDPGLGLRLIYFSYDVKMKEKGDIPEGYSVSREKKERFSLILESASTNQTSMYLCASTMPYSGRDEQFFGPGTRLTVL.